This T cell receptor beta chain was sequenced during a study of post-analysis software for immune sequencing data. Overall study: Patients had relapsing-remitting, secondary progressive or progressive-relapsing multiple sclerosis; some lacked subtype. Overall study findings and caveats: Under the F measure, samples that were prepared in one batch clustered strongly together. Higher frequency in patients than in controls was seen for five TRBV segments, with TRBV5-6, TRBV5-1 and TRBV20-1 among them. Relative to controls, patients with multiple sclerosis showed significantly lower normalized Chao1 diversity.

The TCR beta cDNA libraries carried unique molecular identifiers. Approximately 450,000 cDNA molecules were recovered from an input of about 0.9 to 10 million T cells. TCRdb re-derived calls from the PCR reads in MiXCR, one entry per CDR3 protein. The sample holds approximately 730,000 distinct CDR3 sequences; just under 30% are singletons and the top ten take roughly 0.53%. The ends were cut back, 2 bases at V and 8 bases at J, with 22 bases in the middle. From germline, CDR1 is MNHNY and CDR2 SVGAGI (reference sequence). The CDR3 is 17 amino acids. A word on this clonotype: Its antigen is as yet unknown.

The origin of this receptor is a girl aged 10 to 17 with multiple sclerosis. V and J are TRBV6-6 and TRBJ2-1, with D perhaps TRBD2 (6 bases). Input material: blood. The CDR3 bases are TGTGCCAGCAGTTACGGTCTTTTAACTAGCACGTCCCATGAGCAGTTCTTC. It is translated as CASSYGLLTSTSHEQFF.